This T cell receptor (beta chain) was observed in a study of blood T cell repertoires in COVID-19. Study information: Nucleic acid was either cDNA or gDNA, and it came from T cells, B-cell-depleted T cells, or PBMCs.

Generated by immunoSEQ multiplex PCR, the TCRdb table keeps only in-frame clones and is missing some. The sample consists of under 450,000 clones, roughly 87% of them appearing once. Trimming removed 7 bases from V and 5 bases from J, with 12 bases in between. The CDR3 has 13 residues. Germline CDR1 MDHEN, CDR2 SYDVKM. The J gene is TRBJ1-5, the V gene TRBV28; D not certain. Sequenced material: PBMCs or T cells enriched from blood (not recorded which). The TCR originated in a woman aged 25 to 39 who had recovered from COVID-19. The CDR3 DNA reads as TGTGCCAGCACCCCTTTGAGGCATCAGCCCCAGCATTTT. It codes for CASTPLRHQPQHF.